Here is one T cell receptor beta chain with its context. Sequencing was performed with immunoSEQ multiplex PCR; in TCRdb, only in-frame clones are kept and a portion is missing. The data show approximately 80,000 clones, roughly 84% seen once. This sample is drawn from a study of blood T cell repertoires in COVID-19. This TCR was sampled from a woman aged 80 or over with COVID-19, enrolled during active disease. Material: peripheral blood.

The CDR3, as DNA: TGTGCCAGCCGTCTCCGAGGTTACTCCTACGAGCAGTACTTC. This codes for CASRLRGYSYEQYF. This chain links TRBV11-2 with TRBJ2-7; no clear D gene. V gave up 8 bases and J gave up 0 bases, with 14 bases separating them. CDR1 is SGHAT, CDR2 FQNNGV, per germline. The CDR3 runs 14 residues.